A selection of T cell receptor beta chains follows, all from one sample in a study of blood T cell repertoires in COVID-19. Profiled with immunoSEQ multiplex PCR; TCRdb holds only in-frame clones, not every one. The sample holds 110,000 or so clones, around 85% seen once. The specimen was peripheral blood. These receptor sequences come from a human donor in a cohort sampled during active COVID-19. Each CDR3 is given with its conserved first and last residue. Fields, in order: CDR3 length, V gene, D gene, clone size, J gene, CDR3 protein, CDR3 DNA. The D gene is left open where the match is weak. The size of a clone is reported for some rows only, either as once, few or many, or as a class for expanded clones.

cdr3_length: 17; v_call: TRBV6-1; d_call: TRBD1; clone_size: -; j_call: TRBJ1-3; cdr3_aa: CASREYLTGRYGNTIYF; cdr3_nt: TGTGCCAGCAGAGAATATTTGACAGGGAGGTATGGAAACACCATATATTTT
cdr3_length: 18; v_call: TRBV3-1/TRBV3-2; d_call: -; clone_size: -; j_call: TRBJ2-3; cdr3_aa: CASSQPSRDFWSTDTQYF; cdr3_nt: TGTGCCAGCAGCCAACCCTCCAGAGACTTCTGGAGCACAGATACGCAGTATTTT
cdr3_length: 15; v_call: TRBV27; d_call: TRBD1; clone_size: -; j_call: TRBJ2-1; cdr3_aa: CASSVAGGSYNEQFF; cdr3_nt: TGTGCCAGCAGTGTAGCAGGGGGTTCCTACAATGAGCAGTTCTTC
cdr3_length: 15; v_call: TRBV5-4; d_call: -; clone_size: -; j_call: TRBJ1-2; cdr3_aa: CASSPIGGHDYGYTF; cdr3_nt: TGTGCCAGCAGCCCGATAGGGGGACACGACTATGGCTACACCTTC
cdr3_length: 16; v_call: TRBV30; d_call: -; clone_size: -; j_call: TRBJ1-6; cdr3_aa: CAWSEGWDKGNSPLHF; cdr3_nt: TGTGCCTGGAGTGAAGGGTGGGACAAAGGCAATTCACCCCTCCACTTT
cdr3_length: 15; v_call: TRBV19; d_call: TRBD1; clone_size: -; j_call: TRBJ1-2; cdr3_aa: CASSSPGQGLWGYTF; cdr3_nt: TGTGCCAGTAGTAGTCCCGGACAGGGGCTTTGGGGCTACACCTTC
cdr3_length: 16; v_call: TRBV6-1; d_call: -; clone_size: many; j_call: TRBJ1-4; cdr3_aa: CASSVSEDATNEKLFF; cdr3_nt: TGTGCCAGCAGTGTCTCAGAGGATGCAACTAATGAAAAACTGTTTTTT
cdr3_length: 16; v_call: TRBV5-4; d_call: TRBD2; clone_size: few; j_call: TRBJ2-7; cdr3_aa: CASSLAGLAGMYEQYF; cdr3_nt: TGTGCCAGCAGCTTGGCTGGGCTAGCGGGGATGTACGAGCAGTACTTC
cdr3_length: 14; v_call: TRBV9; d_call: -; clone_size: -; j_call: TRBJ1-1; cdr3_aa: CASSVGMDRVEAFF; cdr3_nt: TGTGCCAGCAGCGTGGGGATGGACAGAGTTGAAGCTTTCTTT
cdr3_length: 15; v_call: TRBV9; d_call: -; clone_size: -; j_call: TRBJ2-7; cdr3_aa: CASSLRPGHRAEQYF; cdr3_nt: TGTGCCAGCAGCCTACGTCCGGGCCACAGGGCCGAGCAGTACTTC
cdr3_length: 14; v_call: TRBV28; d_call: -; clone_size: once; j_call: TRBJ1-3; cdr3_aa: CASREQSSGNTIYF; cdr3_nt: TGTGCCAGCAGGGAGCAGTCCTCTGGAAACACCATATATTTT
cdr3_length: 15; v_call: TRBV6-6; d_call: TRBD2; clone_size: -; j_call: TRBJ2-1; cdr3_aa: CASSYGGGRNLEQFF; cdr3_nt: TGTGCCAGCAGTTACGGCGGGGGGCGAAACCTTGAGCAGTTCTTC
cdr3_length: 14; v_call: TRBV6-2/TRBV6-3; d_call: -; clone_size: once; j_call: TRBJ1-5; cdr3_aa: CASSYLTYDQPQHF; cdr3_nt: TGTGCCAGCAGTTACCTTACCTACGATCAGCCCCAGCATTTT
cdr3_length: 12; v_call: TRBV6-2/TRBV6-3; d_call: -; clone_size: once; j_call: TRBJ1-5; cdr3_aa: CASSLQGLPQHF; cdr3_nt: TGTGCCAGCAGTCTACAGGGATTGCCCCAGCATTTT
cdr3_length: 13; v_call: TRBV7-9; d_call: TRBD1; clone_size: -; j_call: TRBJ2-1; cdr3_aa: CASSRDRDNEQFF; cdr3_nt: TGTGCCAGCAGCCGGGACAGGGACAATGAGCAGTTCTTC
cdr3_length: 13; v_call: TRBV14; d_call: -; clone_size: -; j_call: TRBJ1-1; cdr3_aa: CASSSRVHTEAFF; cdr3_nt: TGTGCCAGCAGCTCGAGGGTACACACTGAAGCTTTCTTT
cdr3_length: 14; v_call: TRBV11-2; d_call: -; clone_size: -; j_call: TRBJ2-1; cdr3_aa: CASSFLTSRNEQFF; cdr3_nt: TGTGCCAGCAGCTTCCTTACTAGCCGCAATGAGCAGTTCTTC
cdr3_length: 12; v_call: TRBV5-6; d_call: -; clone_size: -; j_call: TRBJ1-6; cdr3_aa: CASSSKGAGLHF; cdr3_nt: TGTGCCAGCAGCTCTAAAGGGGCAGGCCTCCACTTT
cdr3_length: 13; v_call: TRBV11-2; d_call: -; clone_size: -; j_call: TRBJ1-2; cdr3_aa: CASSLVGRGGYTF; cdr3_nt: TGTGCCAGCAGCTTAGTAGGTCGGGGAGGCTACACCTTC
cdr3_length: 15; v_call: TRBV11-2; d_call: TRBD1; clone_size: -; j_call: TRBJ1-5; cdr3_aa: CASSLGDSSNQPQHF; cdr3_nt: TGTGCCAGCAGCTTAGGGGACAGTAGCAATCAGCCCCAGCATTTT
cdr3_length: 15; v_call: TRBV2; d_call: -; clone_size: -; j_call: TRBJ1-5; cdr3_aa: CASRFQTGSNQPQHF; cdr3_nt: TGTGCCAGCAGATTCCAGACAGGTTCCAATCAGCCCCAGCATTTT
cdr3_length: 15; v_call: TRBV6-5; d_call: TRBD1; clone_size: -; j_call: TRBJ1-3; cdr3_aa: CASSADRVSGNTIYF; cdr3_nt: TGTGCCAGCAGCGCTGACAGGGTCTCTGGAAACACCATATATTTT
cdr3_length: 17; v_call: TRBV7-8; d_call: TRBD2; clone_size: -; j_call: TRBJ2-1; cdr3_aa: CASSLGFGAGAYNEQFF; cdr3_nt: TGTGCCAGCAGCTTAGGGTTTGGAGCGGGGGCTTACAATGAGCAGTTCTTC
cdr3_length: 15; v_call: TRBV6-2/TRBV6-3; d_call: TRBD2; clone_size: -; j_call: TRBJ2-1; cdr3_aa: CASSPTRGGLNEQFF; cdr3_nt: TGTGCCAGCAGCCCAACGCGGGGGGGCCTAAATGAGCAGTTCTTC
cdr3_length: 14; v_call: TRBV20-1; d_call: -; clone_size: -; j_call: TRBJ2-2; cdr3_aa: CSASIRVGAGELFF; cdr3_nt: TGCAGTGCTAGTATACGGGTCGGGGCCGGGGAGCTGTTTTTT
cdr3_length: 13; v_call: TRBV18; d_call: TRBD1; clone_size: -; j_call: TRBJ1-1; cdr3_aa: CASSRQGGTEAFF; cdr3_nt: TGTGCCAGCTCACGACAGGGGGGCACTGAAGCTTTCTTT
cdr3_length: 15; v_call: TRBV7-2; d_call: -; clone_size: -; j_call: TRBJ1-6; cdr3_aa: CASSKEGAYNSPLHF; cdr3_nt: TGTGCCAGCAGCAAGGAGGGCGCCTATAATTCACCCCTCCACTTT
cdr3_length: 14; v_call: TRBV7-3; d_call: -; clone_size: -; j_call: TRBJ2-1; cdr3_aa: CASSLSGEYNEQFF; cdr3_nt: TGTGCCAGCAGCTTATCAGGGGAATACAATGAGCAGTTCTTC
cdr3_length: 14; v_call: TRBV7-2; d_call: -; clone_size: -; j_call: TRBJ1-2; cdr3_aa: CASTPDSSSYGYTF; cdr3_nt: TGTGCCAGCACCCCGGACAGCTCCTCCTATGGCTACACCTTC
cdr3_length: 15; v_call: TRBV29-1; d_call: TRBD1; clone_size: -; j_call: TRBJ2-2; cdr3_aa: CSVEWQGVGTGELFF; cdr3_nt: TGCAGCGTTGAATGGCAGGGGGTCGGCACCGGGGAGCTGTTTTTT